This entry lists 18 T cell receptor beta chains sequenced from one sample in a study of spatial heterogeneity in lung cancer. TCRdb itself ran the 5' RACE reads through MiXCR, one entry per CDR3 protein. The sample contains 35,000 to 45,000 distinct CDR3 sequences, under 8% of which appear only once. The time point was: sample taken at primary tumor resection. The sample was PBMCs, taken at surgery. The receptor source for this set is a female donor with early-stage non-small cell lung cancer.

This clonotype appeared a few times. V is TRBV5-4 and J is TRBJ2-7; 10 bases align to TRBD1. With V trimmed by 0 bases and J by 5 bases, 8 bases remained unmatched. The CDR3 is 16 amino acids. The germline CDR1 and CDR2 sequences are SGHNT and YYREEE (reference sequence). Here the CDR3 DNA reads TGTGCCAGCAGCTTGGCACCGGGACAGGGGTGGGACGAGCAGTACTTC. It yields the protein CASSLAPGQGWDEQYF. Full variable domain (rest looked up from reference TRBV5-4 and TRBJ2-7): ETGVTQSPTHLIKTRGQQVTLRCSSQSGHNTVSWYQQALGQGPQFIFQYYREEENGRGNFPPRFSGLQFPNYSSELNVNALELDDSALYLCASSLAPGQGWDEQYFGPGTRLTVT.

This clonotype was seen ten or more times. This chain links TRBV25-1 with TRBJ2-7; 8 nucleotides match TRBD1. The V gene end was trimmed by 7 bases and the J gene end by 4 bases; junction bases not matched to a gene: 6. This CDR3 spans 13 amino acids. Germline assignment: CDR1 MGHDK and CDR2 SYGVNS. The CDR3 sequence: CASTQGALYEQYF. DNA of the CDR3: TGTGCCAGCACGCAGGGGGCTCTTTACGAGCAGTACTTC.

This clonotype has ten or more counts. This sequence joins TRBV27 and TRBJ2-2; 7 nucleotides agree with TRBD2. This CDR3 has 16 residues. V dropped 3 bases and J dropped 4; count of bases not matched to a gene: 8. Germline V gene data show CDR1 as MNHEY and CDR2 as SMNVEV (reference sequence). The CDR3 here is CASSFAGGSFTGELFF. The CDR3 DNA is TGTGCCAGCAGTTTTGCGGGCGGGAGTTTCACCGGGGAGCTGTTTTTT.

V and J are TRBV24-1 and TRBJ2-2; D is perhaps TRBD1 (6 bases). The germline V and J ends were trimmed by 2 bases and 3 bases, with 12 bases remaining between them. Germline lookup yields CDR1 KGHDR and CDR2 SFDVKD. The CDR3 contains 16 residues. This CDR3 is CATSDSDRWDTGELFF. The CDR3 region has the DNA TGTGCCACCAGTGATTCAGACAGGTGGGACACCGGGGAGCTGTTTTTT.

The genes are TRBV6-6 and TRBJ2-3, with TRBD2 matching 8 bases. With 0 bases clipped from V and 4 bases from J, the junction kept 6 bases outside the gene matches. In germline, CDR1 is MNHNY, CDR2 SVGAGI (reference sequence). The CDR3 has 16 amino acids. The CDR3 DNA follows: TGTGCCAGCAGTTACTCACCGGGGGGGCCATCAGATACGCAGTATTTT. Translation gives CASSYSPGGPSDTQYF.

About this clonotype itself: A single base separates this from a much larger clone, so it may be a read error. The chain links TRBV10-1 to TRBJ2-3; D call uncertain. Germline V gene lookup returns CDR1 WNHNN and CDR2 SYGVQD (reference sequence). The CDR3 is made up of 16 amino acids. CDR3 sequence: CARSEAVGIGTDTQYF. In DNA form, the CDR3 reads TGCGCCCGCAGTGAGGCAGTGGGGATCGGCACAGATACGCAGTATTTT.

This clonotype was recorded many times. The chain combines TRBV9 with TRBJ2-1; maybe TRBD1 (7 bases). The CDR3 runs 17 residues. Germline V gene sequence: CDR1 SGDLS, CDR2 YYNGEE. V lost 3 bases and J 1 base, leaving 17 bases between the germline ends. CDR3 coding DNA: TGTGCCAGCAGCGAGAGAGGGGGCGGGGCTTCCTACAATGAGCAGTTCTTC. Protein sequence: CASSERGGGASYNEQFF.

A single count supports this clonotype. This may come from a read error, since a much larger clone is one base off. The chain couples TRBV6-2 or TRBV6-3 to TRBJ2-1, with TRBD1 as a possible D gene (5 bases). The DNA end favors TRBJ2-7, so the J call may be wrong. The CDR3 is 12 residues long. Germline V CDR1 and CDR2: MNHEY, SVGEGT. As DNA, the CDR3 is TGTGCCAGCAACAGGTTGGACAATGAGCAGTACTTC. Its protein product is CASNRLDNEQYF.

In its sample, this clonotype was seen many times. This chain uses TRBV30 with TRBJ2-7; D possibly corresponds to TRBD1 (6 bases). CDR3 length: 14 residues. With 1 base removed from V and 0 bases from J, the gap between germline ends came to 10 bases. The germline CDR1 and CDR2 sequences are GTSNPN and SVGIG (reference sequence). Written as DNA, the CDR3 is TGTGCCTGGAGTGGATACAGGGCCTCCTACGAGCAGTACTTC. Translated, it gives CAWSGYRASYEQYF.

There are many counts of this clonotype. The chain carries TRBV7-2 and TRBJ2-3; TRBD2 matches at 11 bases. Trimming took 4 bases from V and 11 from J; bases not matched to a gene: 2. Germline CDR1 reads SGHTA; CDR2 reads FQGNSA. The CDR3 consists of 12 residues. The CDR3 loop reads CASSSLAGGQYF. The CDR3 coding sequence is TGTGCCAGCAGCTCTCTAGCGGGAGGGCAGTATTTT.

This chain links TRBV11-2 with TRBJ2-3, with 9 positions matching TRBD2. Germline-derived CDR1 and CDR2 are SGHAT and FQNNGV. The CDR3 loop spans 15 amino acids. Losses at the gene ends were 3 bases for V and 1 base for J; bases not matched to a gene: 2. Here the CDR3 reads CASSFLAGGTDTQYF. CDR3 bases: TGTGCCAGCAGCTTCTTAGCGGGGGGCACAGATACGCAGTATTTT.

The rearrangement links TRBV6-5 to TRBJ2-1; TRBD2 matches 7 bases. The CDR3 has 15 residues. Germline trimming cut 6 bases from V and 6 bases from J; bases unmatched to any gene: 11. Germline V gene data show CDR1 as MNHEY and CDR2 as SVGAGI. The CDR3 DNA sequence: TGTGCCAGCAGCCGCATGGCGGGGGTTTTCAATGAGCAGTTCTTC. This encodes CASSRMAGVFNEQFF.

In its sample, this clonotype is medium-sized. The chain combines TRBV4-2 with TRBJ1-2; 8 bases map to TRBD1. CDR1 is LGHNA, CDR2 YNFKEQ, per germline. V shed 0 bases and J 1 base; nucleotides not matched to a gene: 10. This CDR3 comprises 18 residues. CDR3 loop: CASSQDKTGAFFNYGYTF. CDR3 coding DNA: TGTGCCAGCAGCCAAGATAAGACAGGGGCCTTTTTTAACTATGGCTACACCTTC.

This clonotype was seen at least ten times. The gene calls are TRBV2 and TRBJ1-6; D unresolved. Germline V gives CDR1 SNHLY, CDR2 FYNNEI. Trimming stripped 4 bases from V and 8 bases from J, with 12 bases between. The CDR3 loop spans 14 amino acids. CDR3 nucleotide sequence: TGTGCCAGCAGTGCCGACGGCGTGTATTCACCCCTCCACTTT. Protein product: CASSADGVYSPLHF. Drawing the rest from reference TRBV2 and TRBJ1-6, the complete variable domain is EPEVTQTPSHQVTQMGQEVILRCVPISNHLYFYWYRQILGQKVEFLVSFYNNEISEKSEIFDDQFSVERPDGSNFTLKIRSTKLEDSAMYFCASSADGVYSPLHFGNGTRLTVT.

This clonotype was seen repeatedly, ten times or more. The chain combines TRBV20-1 with TRBJ2-5; 8 nucleotides align to TRBD1. Per germline, CDR1 DFQATT and CDR2 SNEGSKA (reference sequence). This CDR3 contains 13 residues. The J segment lost 5 bases and the V segment lost 6 bases, leaving 8 bases of the junction unmatched. This CDR3 is CSAAPRGQETQYF. The CDR3 DNA is TGCAGTGCAGCCCCCAGGGGGCAGGAGACCCAGTACTTC.

This clonotype appeared many times. The chain uses TRBV18 and TRBJ2-5; possibly TRBD1 or TRBD2 for D (5 bases each). V lost 0 bases and J lost 5, with 19 bases in between. This CDR3 has 17 amino acids. CDR1 is KGHSH, CDR2 LQKENI, per germline. In nucleotides, the CDR3 is TGTGCCAGCTCACCACCCCCCGCGGTAGGGGCGGGTGAGACCCAGTACTTC. This sequence encodes CASSPPPAVGAGETQYF.

This clonotype was found a few times. The chain links TRBV7-2 to TRBJ2-1; perhaps TRBD2 as D (6 bases). Per germline, CDR1 SGHTA and CDR2 FQGNSA. The CDR3 extends over 14 amino acids. Trimming pared 5 bases from V and 3 bases from J, leaving 11 bases between. The CDR3 loop reads CASSRDLGYNEQFF. Here the CDR3 DNA reads TGTGCCAGCAGCCGGGACTTGGGCTACAATGAGCAGTTCTTC.

The table lists this clonotype with many counts. The chain uses TRBV11-3 and TRBJ2-6; D perhaps matches TRBD1 (5 bases). V was cut by 6 bases and J by 7 bases, with 19 bases left in between. CDR3 size: 16 residues. Germline V gene sequence: CDR1 SGHNT, CDR2 YENEEA. In nucleotides, the CDR3 is TGTGCCAGCAGGGACCTAGGACACCTGAGAGCCAACGTCCTGACTTTC. Encoded protein: CASRDLGHLRANVLTF. The full variable domain, rest sourced from reference TRBV11-3 and TRBJ2-6, is EAGVVQSPRYKIIEKKQPVAFWCNPISGHNTLYWYLQNLGQGPELLIRYENEEAVDDSQLPKDRFSAERLKGVDSTLKIQPAELGDSAVYLCASRDLGHLRANVLTFGAGSRLTVL.